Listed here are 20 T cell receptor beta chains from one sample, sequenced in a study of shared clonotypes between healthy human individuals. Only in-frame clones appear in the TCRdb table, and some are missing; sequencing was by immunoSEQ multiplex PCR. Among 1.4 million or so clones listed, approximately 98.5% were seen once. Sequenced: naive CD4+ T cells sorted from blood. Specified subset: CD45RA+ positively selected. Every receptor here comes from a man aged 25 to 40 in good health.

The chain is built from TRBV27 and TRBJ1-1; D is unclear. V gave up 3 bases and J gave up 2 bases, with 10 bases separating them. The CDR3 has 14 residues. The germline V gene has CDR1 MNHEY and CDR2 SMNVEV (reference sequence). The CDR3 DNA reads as TGTGCCAGCAGTTTGGGCAGAGCCAACACTGAAGCTTTCTTT. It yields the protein CASSLGRANTEAFF.

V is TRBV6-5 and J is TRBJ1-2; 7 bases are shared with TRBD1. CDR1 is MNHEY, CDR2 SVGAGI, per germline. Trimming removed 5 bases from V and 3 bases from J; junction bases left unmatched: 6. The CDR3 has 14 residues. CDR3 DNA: TGTGCCAGCAGTCGACAGGGACTGGACTATGGCTACACCTTC. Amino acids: CASSRQGLDYGYTF.

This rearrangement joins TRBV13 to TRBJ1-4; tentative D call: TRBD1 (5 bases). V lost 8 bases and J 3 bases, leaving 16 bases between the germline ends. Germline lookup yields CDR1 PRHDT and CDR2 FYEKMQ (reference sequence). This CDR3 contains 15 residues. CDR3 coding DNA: TGTGCCAGCGGACTGGCGGGGCGAGCTAATGAAAAACTGTTTTTT. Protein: CASGLAGRANEKLFF.

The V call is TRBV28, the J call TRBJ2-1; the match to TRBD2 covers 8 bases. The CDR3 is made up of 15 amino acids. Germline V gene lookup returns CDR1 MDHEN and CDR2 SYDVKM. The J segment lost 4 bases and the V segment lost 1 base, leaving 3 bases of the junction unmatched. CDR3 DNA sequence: TGTGCCAGCAGTTTATCGGGAGGGCCTTACAATGAGCAGTTCTTC. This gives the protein CASSLSGGPYNEQFF.

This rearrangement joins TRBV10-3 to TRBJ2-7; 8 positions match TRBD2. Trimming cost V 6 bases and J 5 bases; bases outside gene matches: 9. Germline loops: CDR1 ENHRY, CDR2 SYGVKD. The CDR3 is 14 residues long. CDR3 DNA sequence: TGTGCCATCAGGGGGCCGGGAGGGCCTGACGAGCAGTACTTC. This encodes CAIRGPGGPDEQYF.

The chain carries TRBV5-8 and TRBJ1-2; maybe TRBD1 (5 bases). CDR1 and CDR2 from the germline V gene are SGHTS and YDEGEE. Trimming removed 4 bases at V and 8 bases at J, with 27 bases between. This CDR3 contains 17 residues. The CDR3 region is CASSTDRDQFRYRGYTF. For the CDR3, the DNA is TGTGCCAGCAGCACGGACCGGGACCAATTTCGGTATCGCGGCTACACCTTC. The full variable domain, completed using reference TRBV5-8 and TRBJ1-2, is EAGVTQSPTHLIKTRGQQATLRCSPISGHTSVYWYQQALGLGLQFLLWYDEGEERNRGNFPPRFSGRQFPNYSSELNVNALELEDSALYLCASSTDRDQFRYRGYTFGSGTRLTVV.

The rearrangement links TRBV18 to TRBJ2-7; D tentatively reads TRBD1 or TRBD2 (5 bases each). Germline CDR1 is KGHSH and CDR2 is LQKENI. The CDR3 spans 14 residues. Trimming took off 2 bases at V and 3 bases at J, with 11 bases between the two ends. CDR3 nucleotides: TGTGCCAGCTCACCAGGGGGAATAGGCTACGAGCAGTACTTC. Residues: CASSPGGIGYEQYF.

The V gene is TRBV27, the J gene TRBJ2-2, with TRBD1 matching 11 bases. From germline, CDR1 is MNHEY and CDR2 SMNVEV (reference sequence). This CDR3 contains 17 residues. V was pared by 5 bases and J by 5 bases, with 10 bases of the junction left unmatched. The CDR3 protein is CASSPGQGAGGTGELFF. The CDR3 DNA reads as TGTGCCAGCAGTCCTGGACAGGGGGCGGGAGGTACCGGGGAGCTGTTTTTT.

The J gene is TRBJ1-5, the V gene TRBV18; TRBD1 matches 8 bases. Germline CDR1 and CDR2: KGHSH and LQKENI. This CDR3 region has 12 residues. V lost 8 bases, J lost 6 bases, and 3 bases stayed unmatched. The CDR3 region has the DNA TGTGCCAGCGAGGACAGGGCTCAGCCCCAGCATTTT. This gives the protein CASEDRAQPQHF. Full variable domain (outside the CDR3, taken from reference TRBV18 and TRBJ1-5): NAGVMQNPRHLVRRRGQEARLRCSPMKGHSHVYWYRQLPEEGLKFMVYLQKENIIDESGMPKERFSAEFPKEGPSILRIQQVVRGDSAAYFCASEDRAQPQHFGDGTRLSIL.

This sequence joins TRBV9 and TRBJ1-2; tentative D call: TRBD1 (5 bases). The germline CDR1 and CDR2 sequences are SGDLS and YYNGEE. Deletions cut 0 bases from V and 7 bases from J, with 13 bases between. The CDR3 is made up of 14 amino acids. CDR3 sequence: CASSVVAGPVGYTF. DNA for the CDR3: TGTGCCAGCAGCGTAGTTGCAGGGCCTGTTGGCTACACCTTC.

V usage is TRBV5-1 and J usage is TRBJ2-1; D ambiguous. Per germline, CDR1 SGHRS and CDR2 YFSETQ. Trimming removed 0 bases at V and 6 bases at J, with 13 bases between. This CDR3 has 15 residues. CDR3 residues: CASSLASGYGNEQFF. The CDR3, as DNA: TGCGCCAGCAGCTTGGCGAGTGGCTATGGCAATGAGCAGTTCTTC.

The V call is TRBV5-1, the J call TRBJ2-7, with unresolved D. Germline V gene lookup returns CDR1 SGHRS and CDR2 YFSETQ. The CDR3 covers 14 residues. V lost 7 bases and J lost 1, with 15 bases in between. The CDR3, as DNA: TGCGCCAGCTGTTGGAACCCGGTTTCCTACGAGCAGTACTTC. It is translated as CASCWNPVSYEQYF.

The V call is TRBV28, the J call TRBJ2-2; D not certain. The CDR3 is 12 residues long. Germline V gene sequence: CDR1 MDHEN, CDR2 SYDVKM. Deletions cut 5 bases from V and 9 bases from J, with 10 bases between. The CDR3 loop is CASSLANRELFF. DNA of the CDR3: TGTGCCAGCAGTCTCGCTAATCGGGAGCTGTTTTTT. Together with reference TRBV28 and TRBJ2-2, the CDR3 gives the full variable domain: DVKVTQSSRYLVKRTGEKVFLECVQDMDHENMFWYRQDPGLGLRLIYFSYDVKMKEKGDIPEGYSVSREKKERFSLILESASTNQTSMYLCASSLANRELFFGEGSRLTVL.

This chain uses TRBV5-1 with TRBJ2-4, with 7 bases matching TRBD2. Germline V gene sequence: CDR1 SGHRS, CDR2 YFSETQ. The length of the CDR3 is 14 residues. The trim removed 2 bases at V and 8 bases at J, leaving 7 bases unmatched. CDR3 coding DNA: TGCGCCAGCAGCTTTGGGACTACGCTCGACATTCAGTACTTC. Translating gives CASSFGTTLDIQYF.

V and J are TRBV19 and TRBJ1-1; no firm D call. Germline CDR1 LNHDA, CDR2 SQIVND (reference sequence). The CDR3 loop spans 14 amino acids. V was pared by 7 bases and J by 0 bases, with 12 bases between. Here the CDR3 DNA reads TGTGCCAGTACCACCACAGATATGAACACTGAAGCTTTCTTT. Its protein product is CASTTTDMNTEAFF.

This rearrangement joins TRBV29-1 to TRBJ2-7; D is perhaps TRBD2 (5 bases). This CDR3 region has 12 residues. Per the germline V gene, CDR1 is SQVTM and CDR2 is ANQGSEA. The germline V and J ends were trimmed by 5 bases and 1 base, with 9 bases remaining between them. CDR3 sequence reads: CSVRGSSYEQYF. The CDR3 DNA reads TGCAGCGTTCGCGGGTCTTCCTACGAGCAGTACTTC.

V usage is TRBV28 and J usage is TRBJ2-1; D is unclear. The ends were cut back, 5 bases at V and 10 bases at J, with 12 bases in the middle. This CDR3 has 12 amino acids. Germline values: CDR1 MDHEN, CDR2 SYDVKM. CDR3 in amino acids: CASSVPLNEQFF. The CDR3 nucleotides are TGTGCCAGCAGTGTCCCGCTGAACGAGCAGTTCTTC.

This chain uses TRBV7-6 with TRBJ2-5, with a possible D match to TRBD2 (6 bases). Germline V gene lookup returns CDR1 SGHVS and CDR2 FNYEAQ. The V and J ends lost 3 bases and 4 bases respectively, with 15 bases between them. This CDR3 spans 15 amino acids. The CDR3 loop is CASSFRDHGGETQYF. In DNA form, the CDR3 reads TGTGCCAGCAGCTTCCGGGACCACGGGGGAGAGACCCAGTACTTC.

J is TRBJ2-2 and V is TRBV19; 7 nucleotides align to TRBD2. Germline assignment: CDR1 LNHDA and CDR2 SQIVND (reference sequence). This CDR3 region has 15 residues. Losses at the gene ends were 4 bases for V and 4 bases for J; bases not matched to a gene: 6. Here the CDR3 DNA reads TGTGCCAGTAGTAAGAGCGGGACGGGCACCGGGGAGCTGTTTTTT. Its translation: CASSKSGTGTGELFF.

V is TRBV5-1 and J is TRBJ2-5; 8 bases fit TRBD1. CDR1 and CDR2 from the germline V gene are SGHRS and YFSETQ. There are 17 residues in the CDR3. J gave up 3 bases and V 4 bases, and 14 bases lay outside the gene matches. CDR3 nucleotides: TGCGCCAGCAGCCCTTCCCGGACAGGGATGGGGGAAGAGACCCAGTACTTC. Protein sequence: CASSPSRTGMGEETQYF. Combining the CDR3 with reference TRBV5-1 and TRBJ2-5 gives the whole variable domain KAGVTQTPRYLIKTRGQQVTLSCSPISGHRSVSWYQQTPGQGLQFLFEYFSETQRNKGNFPGRFSGRQFSNSRSEMNVSTLELGDSALYLCASSPSRTGMGEETQYFGPGTRLLVL.